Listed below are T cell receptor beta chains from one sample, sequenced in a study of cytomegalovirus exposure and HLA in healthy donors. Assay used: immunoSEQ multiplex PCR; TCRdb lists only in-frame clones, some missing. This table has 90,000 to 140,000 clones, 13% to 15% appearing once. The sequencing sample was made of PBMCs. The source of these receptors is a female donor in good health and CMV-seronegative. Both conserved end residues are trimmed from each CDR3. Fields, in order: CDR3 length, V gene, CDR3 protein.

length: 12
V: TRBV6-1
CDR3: ASSFLTGNAEAF

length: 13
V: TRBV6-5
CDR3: ASSPGDGGNQPQH

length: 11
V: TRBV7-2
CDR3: ASNVFYTGELF

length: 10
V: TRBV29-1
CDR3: SVGRENYEQY

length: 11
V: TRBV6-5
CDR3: ASSEQGNYGYT

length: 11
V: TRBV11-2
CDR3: ASRRGMNTEAF

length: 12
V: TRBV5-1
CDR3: ASSLDGSTGELF

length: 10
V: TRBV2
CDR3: ASSDAITGYT

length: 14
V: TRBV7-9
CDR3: ASSLGLAGGLVEQY

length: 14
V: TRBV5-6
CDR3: ASSLPPWRGNTEAF

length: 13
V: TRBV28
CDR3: ASSFAGVVTDTQY

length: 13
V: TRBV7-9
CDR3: ASGNRDPTNEKLF

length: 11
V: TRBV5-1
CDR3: ASSRQQKETQY

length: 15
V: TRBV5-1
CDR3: ASSLALSGGAVNEQF

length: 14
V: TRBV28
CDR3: ASSSSPGQYNEKLF

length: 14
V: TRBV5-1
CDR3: ASSPRVAGEGETQY

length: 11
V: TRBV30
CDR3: ASSGTIRETQY

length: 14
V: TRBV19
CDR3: ASSTTGGDLTTEAF

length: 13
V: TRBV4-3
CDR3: ASSPSGSSYNEQF

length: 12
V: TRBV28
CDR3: ASSPGQGTGELF

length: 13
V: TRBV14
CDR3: ASSRATFSGNTIY

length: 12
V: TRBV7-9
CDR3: ASPPPDRSYEQY

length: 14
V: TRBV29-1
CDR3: SVGGSTGWENYGYT

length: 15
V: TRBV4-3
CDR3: ASSQEGFGGRGNTIY

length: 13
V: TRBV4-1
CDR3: ASSQERDFQETQY

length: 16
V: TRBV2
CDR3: ASSEALPLETDNTEAF

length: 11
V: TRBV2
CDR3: ASSSGTLYEQY

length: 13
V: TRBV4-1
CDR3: ASSQVRGAQEKLF

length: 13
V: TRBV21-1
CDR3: ASSIRDRGCSEQY

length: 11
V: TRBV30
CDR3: AWSVSGFTEAF

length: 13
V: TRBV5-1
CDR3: ASSLGQGNTGELF